This TCR beta chain was captured by sequencing in a study of cytomegalovirus exposure and HLA in healthy donors. Here immunoSEQ multiplex PCR was the method, and the copy in TCRdb shows in-frame clones only, minus some. The table includes over 70,000 clones, over 85% detected once. Worth noting for this clone: Its target is unknown.

With 5 bases removed from V and 3 bases from J, the gap between germline ends came to 11 bases. Germline-derived CDR1 and CDR2 are MNHEY and SMNVEV (reference sequence). CDR3 length: 14 residues. The study's findings and limits: The tendency of first-cohort TCR clusters to co-occur in the approximately 110 validation repertoires was the finding of a later analysis. The classifier, whose performance was assessed in both the original and validation cohorts, reportedly diagnosed cytomegalovirus status with high specificity and sensitivity.

V usage is TRBV27 and J usage is TRBJ1-5; a weak D match, TRBD1 (5 bases). Sequenced material: PBMCs. The source is a woman aged 18-29 years in good health and CMV-seropositive. CDR3 residues: CASSPGGFNQPQHF. In DNA form, the CDR3 reads TGTGCCAGCAGTCCCGGGGGGTTCAATCAGCCCCAGCATTTT.